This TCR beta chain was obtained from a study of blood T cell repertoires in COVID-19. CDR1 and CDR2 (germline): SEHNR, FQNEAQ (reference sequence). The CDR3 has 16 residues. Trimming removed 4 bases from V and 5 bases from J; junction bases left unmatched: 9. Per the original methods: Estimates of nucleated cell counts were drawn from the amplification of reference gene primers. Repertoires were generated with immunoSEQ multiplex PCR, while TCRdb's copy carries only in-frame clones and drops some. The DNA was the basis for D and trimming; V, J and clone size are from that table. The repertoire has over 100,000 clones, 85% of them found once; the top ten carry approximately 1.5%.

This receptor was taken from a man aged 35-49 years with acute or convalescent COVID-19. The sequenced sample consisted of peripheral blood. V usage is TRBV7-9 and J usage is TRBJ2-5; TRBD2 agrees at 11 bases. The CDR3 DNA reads TGTGCCAGCAGCTCCGGGACTAGCGGTAGGAGGGAGACCCAGTACTTC. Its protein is CASSSGTSGRRETQYF.